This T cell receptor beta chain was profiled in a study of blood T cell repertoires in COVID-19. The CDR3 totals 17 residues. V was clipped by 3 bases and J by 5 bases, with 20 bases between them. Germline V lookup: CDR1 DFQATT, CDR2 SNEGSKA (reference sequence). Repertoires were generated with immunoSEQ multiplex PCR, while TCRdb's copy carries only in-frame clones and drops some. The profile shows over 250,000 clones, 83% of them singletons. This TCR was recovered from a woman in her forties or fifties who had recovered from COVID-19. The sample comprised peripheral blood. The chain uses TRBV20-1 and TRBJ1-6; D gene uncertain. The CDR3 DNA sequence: TGCAGTGCTAGTGATAGCTTCAAGTCAGCCAATAATTCACCCCTCCACTTT. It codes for CSASDSFKSANNSPLHF.